One sample yielded the 9 T cell receptor beta chains listed below, sequenced in a study of T cell repertoires in ileal Crohn's disease (dated 2019 in TCRdb). The receptor library was made with the immunoSEQ multiplex PCR assay. Held by TCRdb, this immuneACCESS table contains in-frame sequences only and omits some clones. Under half of the omission traces to an unresolved V gene where checked; the cause of the rest is unknown. The sample data list more than 15,000 clones, and about 55% of these were observed just once. Together, the top ten hold around 6.1% of the sample. Source material: ileal tissue. The source of these receptors is an adult with Crohn's disease.

This chain uses TRBV7-2 with TRBJ2-7; 9 positions match TRBD2. V dropped 3 bases and J dropped 6; count of bases not matched to a gene: 6. Germline loops: CDR1 SGHTA, CDR2 FQGNSA. The CDR3 is made up of 14 amino acids. In DNA form, the CDR3 reads TGTGCCAGCAGCTTTAGCGGGAGAGGGGCCGAGCAGTACTTC. Residues: CASSFSGRGAEQYF. Using reference TRBV7-2 and TRBJ2-7 for the parts outside the CDR3, the full variable domain is GAGVSQSPSNKVTEKGKDVELRCDPISGHTALYWYRQSLGQGLEFLIYFQGNSAPDKSGLPSDRFSAERTGGSVSTLTIQRTQQEDSAVYLCASSFSGRGAEQYFGPGTRLTVT.

This sequence joins TRBV27 and TRBJ2-3, with TRBD2 matching 8 bases. The CDR3 length is 17 residues. Germline CDR1 and CDR2: MNHEY and SMNVEV (reference sequence). V dropped 11 bases and J dropped 8; count of bases not matched to a gene: 24. CDR3 bases: TGTGCCTGCGGGACCACGGCGGGGACCAGCGGGACTAGTACGCAGTATTTT. It encodes CACGTTAGTSGTSTQYF.

The sample holds one count of this clone. The chain joins TRBV28 to TRBJ1-4; D perhaps matches TRBD1 (6 bases). The V gene lost 7 bases and the J gene lost 5 bases, with 17 bases spanning the gap. There are 15 residues in the CDR3. The germline gives CDR1 MDHEN, CDR2 SYDVKM. CDR3 protein: CASNYVRGGNEKLFF. The CDR3 nucleotides are TGTGCCAGCAACTACGTCAGGGGCGGAAATGAAAAACTGTTTTTT.

The chain combines TRBV27 with TRBJ2-2, with 8 positions matching TRBD1. The CDR3 covers 15 residues. The V segment lost 5 bases and the J segment 7 bases; nucleotides outside the gene matches: 9. Germline V gene lookup returns CDR1 MNHEY and CDR2 SMNVEV (reference sequence). As DNA, the CDR3 is TGTGCCAGCAGTCCGGAGGGCAGGGGGCGCGGGGAGCTGTTTTTT. It specifies CASSPEGRGRGELFF.

The rearrangement joins TRBV7-9 to TRBJ2-2, with 12 bases lining up with TRBD2. CDR3 size: 17 residues. Trimming took 10 bases from V and 0 from J; bases not matched to a gene: 9. The germline V gene has CDR1 SEHNR and CDR2 FQNEAQ (reference sequence). CDR3 protein: CATTTSGRRANTGELFF. CDR3 nucleotides: TGTGCCACCACCACTAGCGGGAGGAGGGCGAACACCGGGGAGCTGTTTTTT.

This clone has just a few counts. The rearrangement joins TRBV27 to TRBJ1-1; D perhaps matches TRBD1 (6 bases). Germline lookup yields CDR1 MNHEY and CDR2 SMNVEV (reference sequence). The CDR3 totals 13 residues. Trimming cost V 3 bases and J 4 bases, with 9 bases left between them. The CDR3 coding sequence is TGTGCCAGCAGTTTCGACAGGAGCACTGAAGCTTTCTTT. Its protein is CASSFDRSTEAFF.

This clone was seen a few times. The rearrangement links TRBV5-1 to TRBJ1-3; D unclear. Trimming cost V 1 base and J 0 bases, with 8 bases left between them. The CDR3 runs 15 residues. Germline V gene lookup returns CDR1 SGHRS and CDR2 YFSETQ. The CDR3 DNA reads TGCGCCAGCAGCTTGCAGGAAGCCTCTGGAAACACCATATATTTT. This codes for CASSLQEASGNTIYF.

V and J are TRBV6-5 and TRBJ1-1; no reliable D call. Trimming removed 6 bases at V and 7 bases at J, with 9 bases between. CDR3 length: 11 residues. Germline V gene data show CDR1 as MNHEY and CDR2 as SVGAGI. The CDR3 loop is CASRTGNEAFF. CDR3 nucleotides: TGTGCCAGCAGAACCGGGAATGAAGCTTTCTTT.

This clone was observed a handful of times. The chain links TRBV18 to TRBJ2-5; D may be TRBD2 (6 bases). This CDR3 has 13 residues. Trimming pared 2 bases from V and 4 bases from J, leaving 8 bases between. Germline CDR1 is KGHSH and CDR2 is LQKENI. Here the CDR3 reads CASSPNGGETQYF. CDR3 DNA sequence: TGTGCCAGCTCACCAAACGGGGGAGAGACCCAGTACTTC.